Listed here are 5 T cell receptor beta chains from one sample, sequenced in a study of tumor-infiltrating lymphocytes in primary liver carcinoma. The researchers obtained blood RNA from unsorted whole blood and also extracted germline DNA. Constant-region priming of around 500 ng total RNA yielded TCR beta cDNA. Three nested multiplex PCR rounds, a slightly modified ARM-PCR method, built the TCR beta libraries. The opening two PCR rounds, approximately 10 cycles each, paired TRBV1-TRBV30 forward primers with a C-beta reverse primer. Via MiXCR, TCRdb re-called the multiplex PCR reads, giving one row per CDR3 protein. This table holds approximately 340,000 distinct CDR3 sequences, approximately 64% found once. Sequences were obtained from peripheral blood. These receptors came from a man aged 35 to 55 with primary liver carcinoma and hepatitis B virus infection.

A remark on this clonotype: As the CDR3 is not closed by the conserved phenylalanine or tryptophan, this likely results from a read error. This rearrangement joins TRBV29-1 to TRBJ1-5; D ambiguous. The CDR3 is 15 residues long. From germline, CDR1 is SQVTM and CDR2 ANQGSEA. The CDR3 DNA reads TGTAGCGTTGGGGAAGACTCTAGTGGCAATCAGCCCCAGCATCTT. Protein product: CSVGEDSSGNQPQHL.

The CDR3 nucleotides read TGTATCAGCAACTTTCGGGGACTAGCTTTCTACGAGCAGTACTTC. It yields the protein CISNFRGLAFYEQYF. The genes are TRBV11-2 and TRBJ2-7, with 9 bases identical to TRBD2. Germline V gene data show CDR1 as SGHAT and CDR2 as FQNNGV. The CDR3 is 15 residues long.

The CDR3 region is CASSLASGAGPLHF. CDR3 in DNA: TGCGCCAGCAGCTTGGCCTCTGGGGCTGGTCCCCTCCACTTT. This chain links TRBV5-1 with TRBJ1-6, with a tentative D call TRBD1 (5 bases). The CDR3 runs 14 residues. From germline, CDR1 is SGHRS and CDR2 YFSETQ. Trimming pared 0 bases from V and 13 bases from J, leaving 14 bases between.

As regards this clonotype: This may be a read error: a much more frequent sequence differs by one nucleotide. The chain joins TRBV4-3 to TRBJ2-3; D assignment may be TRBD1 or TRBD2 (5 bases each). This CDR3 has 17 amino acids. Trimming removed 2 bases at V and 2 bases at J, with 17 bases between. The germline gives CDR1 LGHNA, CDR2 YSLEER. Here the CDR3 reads CASSQNFGASFTDTQYF. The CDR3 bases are TGCGCCAGCAGCCAAAATTTCGGGGCTAGTTTCACAGATACGCAGTATTTT.

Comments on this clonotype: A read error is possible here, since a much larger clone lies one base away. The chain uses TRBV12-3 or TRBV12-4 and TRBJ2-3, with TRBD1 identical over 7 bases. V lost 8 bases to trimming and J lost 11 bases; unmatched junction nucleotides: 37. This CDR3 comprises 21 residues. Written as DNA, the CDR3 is TGTGCCAGCGGTTCCAATCTGAGGGGTTTGACAGGGCGTCTTGGGCATCGGTGGCAGTATTTT. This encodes CASGSNLRGLTGRLGHRWQYF.